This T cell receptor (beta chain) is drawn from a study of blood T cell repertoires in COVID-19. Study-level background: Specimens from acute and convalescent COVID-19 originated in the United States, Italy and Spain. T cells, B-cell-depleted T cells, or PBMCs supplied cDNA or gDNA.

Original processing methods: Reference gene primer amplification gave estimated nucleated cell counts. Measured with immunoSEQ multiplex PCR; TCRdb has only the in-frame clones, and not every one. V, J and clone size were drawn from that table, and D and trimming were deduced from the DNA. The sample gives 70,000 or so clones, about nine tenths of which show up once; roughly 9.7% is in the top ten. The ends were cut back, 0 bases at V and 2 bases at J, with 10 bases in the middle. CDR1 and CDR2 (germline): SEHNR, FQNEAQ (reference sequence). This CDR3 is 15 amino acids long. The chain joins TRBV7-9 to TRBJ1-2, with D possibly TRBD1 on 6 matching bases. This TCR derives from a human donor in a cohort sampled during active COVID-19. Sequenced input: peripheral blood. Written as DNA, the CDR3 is TGTGCCAGCAGCTTAGCGCACAGGGAGAACTATGGCTACACCTTC. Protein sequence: CASSLAHRENYGYTF.